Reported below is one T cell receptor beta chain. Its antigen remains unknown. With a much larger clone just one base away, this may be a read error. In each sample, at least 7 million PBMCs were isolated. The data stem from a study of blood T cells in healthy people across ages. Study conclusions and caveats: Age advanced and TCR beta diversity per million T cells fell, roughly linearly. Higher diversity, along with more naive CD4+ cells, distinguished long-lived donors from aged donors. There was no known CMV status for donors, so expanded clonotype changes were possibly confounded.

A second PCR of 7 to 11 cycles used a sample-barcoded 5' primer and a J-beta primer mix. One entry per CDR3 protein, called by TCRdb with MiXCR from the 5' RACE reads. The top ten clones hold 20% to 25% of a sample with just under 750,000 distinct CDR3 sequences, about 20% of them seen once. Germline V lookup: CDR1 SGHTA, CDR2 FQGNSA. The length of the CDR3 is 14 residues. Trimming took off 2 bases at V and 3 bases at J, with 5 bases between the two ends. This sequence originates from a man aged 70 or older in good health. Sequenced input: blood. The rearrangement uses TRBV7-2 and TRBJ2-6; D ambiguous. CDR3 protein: CASSLNFGANVLTF. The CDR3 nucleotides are TGTGCCAGCAGCTTAAACTTTGGGGCCAACGTCCTGACTTTC.